This T cell receptor beta chain was found in a study of blood T cell repertoires in COVID-19. Overall study: Sites in the United States, Italy and Spain provided acute and convalescent COVID-19 samples. Nucleic acid was either cDNA or gDNA, and it came from T cells, B-cell-depleted T cells, or PBMCs.

Trimming took 3 bases from V and 13 from J, leaving 23 bases between them. The CDR3 consists of 15 residues. CDR1 is SGHRS, CDR2 YFSETQ, per germline. Original methodology: Amplification with reference gene primers provided the estimates of nucleated cell counts. The table came from immunoSEQ multiplex PCR; TCRdb's copy has only in-frame clones and leaves some out. V and J calls plus clone size are reproduced from that table; the DNA served to infer D and trimming. The table lists 200,000 to 300,000 clones, around nine tenths of them singletons. Sequenced input: peripheral blood. This chain links TRBV5-1 with TRBJ2-1; D unresolved. The receptor's source is a man aged 35-49 years who had recovered from COVID-19. This chain's CDR3 is CASSSNLPVAVDQFF. CDR3 DNA: TGCGCCAGCAGCTCAAATTTGCCCGTAGCTGTTGACCAGTTCTTC.